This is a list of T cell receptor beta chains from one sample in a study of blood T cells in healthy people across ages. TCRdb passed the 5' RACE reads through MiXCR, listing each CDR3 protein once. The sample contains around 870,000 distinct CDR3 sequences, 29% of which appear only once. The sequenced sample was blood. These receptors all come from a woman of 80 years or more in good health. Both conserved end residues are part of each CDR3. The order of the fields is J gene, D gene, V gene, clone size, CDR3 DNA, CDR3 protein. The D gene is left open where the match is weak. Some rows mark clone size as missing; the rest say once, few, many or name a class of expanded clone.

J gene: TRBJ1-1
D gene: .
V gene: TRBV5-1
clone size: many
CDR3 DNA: TGCGCCAGCAGCTTGGGGACAGCGTTTGAAGCTTTCTTT
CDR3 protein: CASSLGTAFEAFF

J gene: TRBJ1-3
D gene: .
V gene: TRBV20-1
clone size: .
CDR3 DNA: TGCAGTGCAACCCCTGACACATCTGGAAACACCATATATTTT
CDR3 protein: CSATPDTSGNTIYF

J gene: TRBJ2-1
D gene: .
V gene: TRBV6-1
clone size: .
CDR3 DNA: TGTGCCAGCAGTGAAGTTCCCGCCTGGTCGGCCCCCTACAATGAGCAGTTCTTC
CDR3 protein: CASSEVPAWSAPYNEQFF

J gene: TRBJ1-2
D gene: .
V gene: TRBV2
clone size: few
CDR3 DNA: TGTGCCTCTACGCAAGGGGCCTATACTCCTAACTATGGCTACACCTTC
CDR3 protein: CASTQGAYTPNYGYTF

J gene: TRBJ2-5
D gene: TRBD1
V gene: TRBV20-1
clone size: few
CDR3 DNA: TGCAGTGCTAGGAGACAGGGTGTGAGAGGGACCCAGTACTTC
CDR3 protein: CSARRQGVRGTQYF

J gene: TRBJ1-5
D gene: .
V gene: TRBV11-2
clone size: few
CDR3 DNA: TGTGCCAGCAGCTTGGCGGGGGGTCGGGCCCAGCATTTT
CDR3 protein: CASSLAGGRAQHF

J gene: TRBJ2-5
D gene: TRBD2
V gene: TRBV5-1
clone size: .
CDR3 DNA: TGCGCCAGCAGCTGGGGGACAGTTGGGACTAGCGGGGGCCTAAAAGAGACCCAGTACTTC
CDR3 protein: CASSWGTVGTSGGLKETQYF

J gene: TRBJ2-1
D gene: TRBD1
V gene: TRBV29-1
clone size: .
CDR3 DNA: TGCAGCGTTGAAGGGACTCAAACAGGGGGCGCGGGGTATTTCAATGAGCAGTTCTTC
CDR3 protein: CSVEGTQTGGAGYFNEQFF

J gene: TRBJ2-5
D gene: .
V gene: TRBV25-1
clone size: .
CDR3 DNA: TGTGCCAGCAGTGAGGTTACCCCGGGAGAGACCCAGTACTTC
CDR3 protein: CASSEVTPGETQYF

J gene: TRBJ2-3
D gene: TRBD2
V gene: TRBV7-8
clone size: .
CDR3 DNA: TGTGCCAGCAGCTCGATCGGGGGGTCTCTCACAGATACGCAGTATTTT
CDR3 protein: CASSSIGGSLTDTQYF

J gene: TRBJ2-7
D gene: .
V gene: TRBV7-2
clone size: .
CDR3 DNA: TGTGCCAGCAGCGAGTCATTCTCCTACGAGCAGTACTTC
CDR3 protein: CASSESFSYEQYF

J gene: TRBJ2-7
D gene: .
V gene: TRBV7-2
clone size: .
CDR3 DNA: TGTGCCAGCAGCTTAGTAGCTAGGGAATACGAGCAGTACTTC
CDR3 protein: CASSLVAREYEQYF

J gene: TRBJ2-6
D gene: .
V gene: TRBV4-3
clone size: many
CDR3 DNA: TGCGCCAGCAGCCAAGAGTGGCAGGGAAGGGCCTGGGCCAACGTCCTGACTTTC
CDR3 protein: CASSQEWQGRAWANVLTF

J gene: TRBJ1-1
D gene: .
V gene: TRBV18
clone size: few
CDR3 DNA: TGTGCCAGCTCACTCGGGACGACAACCACGAGCACTGAAGCTTTCTTT
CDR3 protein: CASSLGTTTTSTEAFF

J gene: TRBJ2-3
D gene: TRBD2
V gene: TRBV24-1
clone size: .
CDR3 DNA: TGTGCCACCAGTGGGCGGGGGGGAATCACAGATACGCAGTATTTT
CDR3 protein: CATSGRGGITDTQYF

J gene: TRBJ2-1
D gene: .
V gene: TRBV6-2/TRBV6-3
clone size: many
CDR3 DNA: TGTGCCAGCAGTTATCCACCAGGGGGGAACTACAATGAGCAGTTCTTC
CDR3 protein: CASSYPPGGNYNEQFF

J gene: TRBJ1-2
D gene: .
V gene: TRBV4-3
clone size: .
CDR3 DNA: TGCGCCAGCAGCCAAGATTCCGGGGGCACGTCTGGCTACACCTTC
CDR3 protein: CASSQDSGGTSGYTF

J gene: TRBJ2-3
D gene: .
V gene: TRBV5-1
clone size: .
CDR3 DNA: TGCGCCAGCAGCACCCGAACGGGCGGCACAGATACGCGGTATTTT
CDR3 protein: CASSTRTGGTDTRYF

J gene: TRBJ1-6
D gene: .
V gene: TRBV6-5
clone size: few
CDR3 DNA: TGTGCCAGCAGTTACTCGATTCAGCCCTATAATTCACCCCTCCACTTT
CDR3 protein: CASSYSIQPYNSPLHF

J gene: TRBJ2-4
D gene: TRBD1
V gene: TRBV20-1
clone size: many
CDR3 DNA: TGCAGTGCCAAGACAGGGGGGAACATTCAGTACTTC
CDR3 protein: CSAKTGGNIQYF

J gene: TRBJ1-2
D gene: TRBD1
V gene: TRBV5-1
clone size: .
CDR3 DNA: TGCGCCAGCAGCTTGAGACAGGGTGACTATGGCTACACCTTC
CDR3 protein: CASSLRQGDYGYTF

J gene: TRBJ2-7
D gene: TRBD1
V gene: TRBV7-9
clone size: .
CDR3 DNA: TGTGCCAGCAGCGTCCGGACAGGGGCCGAGCAGTACTTC
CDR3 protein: CASSVRTGAEQYF

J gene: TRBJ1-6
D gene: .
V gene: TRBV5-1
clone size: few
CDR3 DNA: TGCGCCAGCAGCAACGTTCCAGGGGTAGGGGCACCCCTCCACTTT
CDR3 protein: CASSNVPGVGAPLHF

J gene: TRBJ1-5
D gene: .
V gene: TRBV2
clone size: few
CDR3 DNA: TGTGCCAGCAGTGCCGCGCAGGGGAAGCATTTT
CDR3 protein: CASSAAQGKHF

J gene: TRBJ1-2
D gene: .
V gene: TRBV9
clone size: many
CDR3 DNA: TGTGCCAGCAGCTCGACCGGGTCCTTCTATGGCTACACCTTC
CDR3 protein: CASSSTGSFYGYTF

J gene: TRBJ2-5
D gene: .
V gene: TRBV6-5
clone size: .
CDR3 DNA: TGTGCCAGCAGTTACCGAGGACCCGTGGAGACCCAGTACTTC
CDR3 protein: CASSYRGPVETQYF

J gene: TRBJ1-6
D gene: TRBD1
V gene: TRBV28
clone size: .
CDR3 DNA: TGTGCCAGCAGTTTAACAGGGGGCGCGAATAATTCACCCCACCACTTT
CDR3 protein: CASSLTGGANNSPHHF

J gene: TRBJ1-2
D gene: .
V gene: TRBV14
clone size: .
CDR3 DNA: TGTGCCAGCAGCCAAGGGGGCCCGAACTATGGCTACACCTTC
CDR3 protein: CASSQGGPNYGYTF

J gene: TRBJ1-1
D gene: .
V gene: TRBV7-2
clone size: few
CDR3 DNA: TGTGCCAGCAGCTTAAGTTACACTCTGAACACTGAAGCTTTCTTT
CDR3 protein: CASSLSYTLNTEAFF

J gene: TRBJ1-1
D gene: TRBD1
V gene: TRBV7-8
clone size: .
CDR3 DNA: TGTGCCAGCAGCCCCTACAGGGGACACACTGAAGCTTTCTTT
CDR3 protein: CASSPYRGHTEAFF

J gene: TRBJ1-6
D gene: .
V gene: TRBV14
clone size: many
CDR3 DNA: TGTGCCAGCAGCCGCGGCCGCGGCCGGCCCCTCCACTTT
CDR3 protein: CASSRGRGRPLHF

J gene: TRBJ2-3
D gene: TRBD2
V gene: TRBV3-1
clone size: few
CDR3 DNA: TGTGCCAGCAGCCTACTAGCGGGGGGGCCCAGCACAGATACGCAGTATTTT
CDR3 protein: CASSLLAGGPSTDTQYF

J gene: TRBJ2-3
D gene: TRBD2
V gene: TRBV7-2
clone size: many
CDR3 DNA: TGTGCCAGCAGCTTCTCGGGACTAGCGGGGGGGCCCGATACGCAGTATTTT
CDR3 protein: CASSFSGLAGGPDTQYF

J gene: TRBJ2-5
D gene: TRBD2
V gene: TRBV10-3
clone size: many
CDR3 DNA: TGTGCCACCTATCCGACCGGACTAGCGGAGGAGACCCAGTACTTC
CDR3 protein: CATYPTGLAEETQYF

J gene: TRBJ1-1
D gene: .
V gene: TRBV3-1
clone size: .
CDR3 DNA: TGTGCCAGCAGCCGCGGGACGACCACTGAAGCTTTCTTT
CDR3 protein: CASSRGTTTEAFF

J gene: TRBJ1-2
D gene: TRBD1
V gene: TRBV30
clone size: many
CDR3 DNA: TGTGCCTGGACAGCCGGACAGGGCATCGACTATGGCTACACCTTC
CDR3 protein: CAWTAGQGIDYGYTF

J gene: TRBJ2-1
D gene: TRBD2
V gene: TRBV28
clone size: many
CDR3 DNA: TGTGCCAGCAGTTCTCCCGCTAGCGGGGGGAGGGAGCAGTTCTTC
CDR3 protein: CASSSPASGGREQFF

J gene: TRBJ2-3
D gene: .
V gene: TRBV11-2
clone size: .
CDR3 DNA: TGTGCCAGCAGAGAGATGACAGATACGCAGTATTTT
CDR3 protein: CASREMTDTQYF

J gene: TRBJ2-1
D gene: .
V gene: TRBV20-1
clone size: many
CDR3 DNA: TGCAGTGCTCCAACAGCCCGGGGTCAGATCATTGCCTTATACAATGAGCAGTTCTTC
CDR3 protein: CSAPTARGQIIALYNEQFF

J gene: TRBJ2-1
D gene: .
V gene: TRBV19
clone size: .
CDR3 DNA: TGTGCCAGTAGAAGGGACTTCTACAATGAGCAGTTCTTC
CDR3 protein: CASRRDFYNEQFF

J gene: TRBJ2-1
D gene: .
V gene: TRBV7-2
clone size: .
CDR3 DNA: TGCGCCAGCAGCTTGATAGCGAGGGCCGGGAATGAGCAGTTCTTC
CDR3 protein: CASSLIARAGNEQFF

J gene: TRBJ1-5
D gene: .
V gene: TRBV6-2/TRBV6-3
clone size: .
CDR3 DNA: TGTGCCAGCAGAGAGGCCGGGACTAGGGCGAATCAGCCCCAGCATTTT
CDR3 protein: CASREAGTRANQPQHF

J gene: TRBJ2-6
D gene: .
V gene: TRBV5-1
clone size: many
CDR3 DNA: TGCGCCAGCAGCCAGGGGCCTGGGGCCAACGTCCTGACTTTC
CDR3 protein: CASSQGPGANVLTF

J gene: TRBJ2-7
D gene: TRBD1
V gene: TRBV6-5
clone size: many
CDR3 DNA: TGTGCCAGCAGTGGGCCCGGGACAGGGACCCACGAGCAGTACTTC
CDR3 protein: CASSGPGTGTHEQYF

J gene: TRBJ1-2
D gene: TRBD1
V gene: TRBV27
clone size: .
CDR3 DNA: TGTGCCAGCAGTTTATCCACAGGGGCCTATGGCTACACCTTC
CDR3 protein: CASSLSTGAYGYTF

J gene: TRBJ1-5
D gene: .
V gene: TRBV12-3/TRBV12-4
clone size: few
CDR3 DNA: TGTGCCAGCAGTAACCCTTTCCAGCCCCAGCATTTT
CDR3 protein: CASSNPFQPQHF